These 21 T cell receptor beta chains were sequenced from one sample in a study of type 1 regulatory T cells. Study-level findings and limits: Compared with non-Tr1 cells, Tr1 cells showed a narrower TCR repertoire.

Their specific antigens are unknown. TCRdb re-analysed the reads in MiXCR, keeping a single row per CDR3 protein. Found here are some 71,000 distinct CDR3 sequences, around 21% of them singletons; the top ten hold 7% to 10%. The sequencing sample was made of cultured type 1 regulatory T (Tr1) cells, either the whole culture or a sorted fraction (not recorded which). These receptor sequences come from a human donor in good health.

On this clonotype itself: The junction and the germline gene differ at one end; a read error may be behind it. The chain recombines TRBV11-2 with TRBJ1-5; no reliable D call. The CDR3 loop spans 13 amino acids. The germline V gene has CDR1 SGHAT and CDR2 FQNNGV. The CDR3 DNA follows: TGTGTCAGCAGCCCGAACGGGCATCAGCCCCAGCATTTT. This translates into CVSSPNGHQPQHF.

Here the CDR3 reads CASSLRAGAEETQYF. The CDR3 region has the DNA TGCGCCAGCAGCTTGAGGGCAGGGGCGGAGGAGACCCAGTACTTC. This chain uses TRBV5-1 with TRBJ2-5; D is possibly TRBD1 (6 bases). From germline, CDR1 is SGHRS and CDR2 YFSETQ. The CDR3 spans 15 residues. V was cut by 1 base and J by 5 bases, with 15 bases left in between.

This clonotype was seen a few times. V gene TRBV7-3 combines with J gene TRBJ1-1; D is undetermined. The CDR3 is 14 amino acids. The V end lost 2 bases, the J end lost 1 base, and 8 bases lay between the germline ends. CDR1 is SGHTA, CDR2 FQGTGA, per germline. In nucleotides, the CDR3 is TGTGCCAGCAGCTTACGGGCCTCGAACACTGAAGCTTTCTTT. This translates into CASSLRASNTEAFF.

The chain joins TRBV7-2 to TRBJ2-1; 8 nucleotides match TRBD1. The CDR3 is 15 amino acids. Germline V gene data show CDR1 as SGHTA and CDR2 as FQGNSA. V shed 4 bases and J 6 bases; nucleotides not matched to a gene: 8. The CDR3 loop reads CASSSGQGVGNEQFF. Written as DNA, the CDR3 is TGTGCCAGCAGCTCTGGACAGGGTGTTGGCAATGAGCAGTTCTTC. Drawing the rest from reference TRBV7-2 and TRBJ2-1, the complete variable domain is GAGVSQSPSNKVTEKGKDVELRCDPISGHTALYWYRQSLGQGLEFLIYFQGNSAPDKSGLPSDRFSAERTGGSVSTLTIQRTQQEDSAVYLCASSSGQGVGNEQFFGPGTRLTVL.

There are a few counts of this clonotype. The rearrangement uses TRBV20-1 and TRBJ1-5; TRBD1 matches 9 bases. This CDR3 has 15 amino acids. Germline V gene sequence: CDR1 DFQATT, CDR2 SNEGSKA (reference sequence). V dropped 1 base and J dropped 3; count of bases not matched to a gene: 4. CDR3 loop: CSARGTGAYNQPQHF. DNA of the CDR3: TGCAGTGCTAGAGGGACAGGGGCCTACAATCAGCCCCAGCATTTT.

A few counts support this clonotype. V usage is TRBV29-1 and J usage is TRBJ1-1; D is unclear. The CDR3 consists of 14 residues. Trimming took 5 bases from V and 0 from J, leaving 13 bases between them. Germline CDR1 SQVTM, CDR2 ANQGSEA. The CDR3 DNA sequence: TGCAGCGTTACGGGAGCGGAACTGAACACTGAAGCTTTCTTT. Its protein is CSVTGAELNTEAFF.

The V gene is TRBV6-1, the J gene TRBJ2-7; the D gene is possibly TRBD2 (6 bases). Trimming took 7 bases from V and 0 from J, leaving 10 bases between them. CDR1 and CDR2 from the germline V gene are MNHNS and SASEGT. This CDR3 has 13 residues. This chain's CDR3 is CASTRTTSYEQYF. In nucleotides, the CDR3 is TGTGCCAGCACCCGGACTACCTCCTACGAGCAGTACTTC.

This clonotype showed up just a few times. The V call is TRBV6-2 or TRBV6-3, the J call TRBJ2-7, with TRBD1 as a possible D gene (6 bases). Trimming stripped 0 bases from V and 12 bases from J, with 15 bases between. CDR1 and CDR2 from the germline V gene are MNHEY and SVGEGT. The CDR3 runs to 13 residues. The CDR3 sequence is CASSYSGQPGAYF. The CDR3 DNA is TGTGCCAGCAGTTACTCAGGACAGCCTGGGGCGTACTTC.

This clonotype was observed a few times. The chain combines TRBV7-2 with TRBJ1-3, with D possibly matching TRBD1 (5 bases). The CDR3 is made up of 16 amino acids. V was trimmed by 1 base and J by 0 bases, leaving 10 bases between them. Germline V lookup: CDR1 SGHTA, CDR2 FQGNSA. DNA of the CDR3: TGTGCCAGCAGCTTAGTCGGGGGGAACTCTGGAAACACCATATATTTT. Protein product: CASSLVGGNSGNTIYF. The whole variable domain, filled in from reference TRBV7-2 and TRBJ1-3, reads GAGVSQSPSNKVTEKGKDVELRCDPISGHTALYWYRQSLGQGLEFLIYFQGNSAPDKSGLPSDRFSAERTGGSVSTLTIQRTQQEDSAVYLCASSLVGGNSGNTIYFGEGSWLTVV.

In this sample, this clonotype turned up many times. The chain links TRBV20-1 to TRBJ2-1, with 9 bases fitting TRBD2. The CDR3 sequence is 14 residues long. Germline V gene sequence: CDR1 DFQATT, CDR2 SNEGSKA (reference sequence). The J segment lost 6 bases and the V segment lost 3 bases, leaving 6 bases of the junction unmatched. In DNA form, the CDR3 reads TGCAGTGCTAGTCAAGCGGGAGGTCCCAATGAGCAGTTCTTC. This translates into CSASQAGGPNEQFF.

This clonotype showed up just a few times. V gene TRBV20-1 combines with J gene TRBJ2-7; 9 bases fit TRBD2. Germline V CDR1 and CDR2: DFQATT, SNEGSKA (reference sequence). CDR3 size: 15 residues. Germline trimming cut 3 bases from V and 0 bases from J; bases unmatched to any gene: 6. The CDR3 protein is CSARRAGGNSYEQYF. CDR3 DNA sequence: TGCAGTGCTAGGAGAGCGGGAGGTAACTCCTACGAGCAGTACTTC.

V and J are TRBV5-4 and TRBJ2-3; the D is unclear. Germline V CDR1 and CDR2: SGHNT, YYREEE (reference sequence). The CDR3 has 13 amino acids. Between the trimmed V and J ends, which lost 0 bases and 3 bases, there was a span of 5 bases. CDR3 sequence reads: CASSLAETDTQYF. The CDR3 DNA follows: TGTGCCAGCAGCTTGGCCGAGACAGATACGCAGTATTTT.

The chain is built from TRBV6-1 and TRBJ2-7, with D unclear. V was trimmed by 7 bases and J by 0 bases, leaving 7 bases between them. The length of the CDR3 is 12 residues. Looked up from germline, CDR1 is MNHNS and CDR2 is SASEGT. CDR3 region: CASNRVSYEQYF. The DNA of the CDR3 is TGTGCCAGCAACCGGGTCTCCTACGAGCAGTACTTC.

This clonotype showed up just a few times. The chain links TRBV18 to TRBJ2-3; unclear D gene. This CDR3 comprises 14 residues. CDR1 KGHSH and CDR2 LQKENI come from the germline V gene. Trimming cost V 2 bases and J 6 bases, with 12 bases left between them. For the CDR3, the DNA is TGTGCCAGCTCACCAGCATCGGTGATGGATACGCAGTATTTT. Its translation is CASSPASVMDTQYF.

The V and J genes are TRBV5-1 and TRBJ2-3, with TRBD2 matching over 10 bases. Germline V lookup: CDR1 SGHRS, CDR2 YFSETQ. This CDR3 has 15 residues. Losses at the gene ends were 7 bases for V and 3 bases for J; bases not matched to a gene: 8. In DNA form, the CDR3 reads TGCGCCAGCGGCCTAGCGGGAGTAGGAACAGATACGCAGTATTTT. It is translated as CASGLAGVGTDTQYF.

In its sample, this clonotype was seen a few times. V gene TRBV10-3 combines with J gene TRBJ2-3; TRBD1 is a possible D gene (6 bases). V shed 4 bases and J shed 3 bases, with 11 bases lying between them. This CDR3 has 14 amino acids. The V gene's germline CDR1 is ENHRY and CDR2 SYGVKD. The CDR3 nucleotides are TGTGCCATCAGTGTAGGGCAGGGGACAGATACGCAGTATTTT. Translation gives CAISVGQGTDTQYF.

There are many counts of this clonotype. The rearrangement links TRBV5-4 to TRBJ1-1; D perhaps matches TRBD1 (5 bases). The germline V and J ends were trimmed by 4 bases and 0 bases, with 10 bases remaining between them. Per germline, CDR1 SGHNT and CDR2 YYREEE (reference sequence). CDR3 size: 14 residues. Here the CDR3 reads CASSRGRMNTEAFF. The CDR3 DNA sequence: TGTGCCAGCAGCCGGGGACGGATGAACACTGAAGCTTTCTTT.

This chain uses TRBV10-3 with TRBJ2-2, with 9 bases lining up with TRBD1. Trimming removed 6 bases from V and 5 bases from J; junction bases left unmatched: 10. CDR3 length: 16 amino acids. Germline V lookup: CDR1 ENHRY, CDR2 SYGVKD. CDR3 in DNA: TGTGCCATCAGCGAACAGGGGGCGAAGGTGACCGGGGAGCTGTTTTTT. Amino acids: CAISEQGAKVTGELFF.

This clonotype came up many times. The V gene is TRBV10-3, the J gene TRBJ2-1; D may be TRBD2 (5 bases). This CDR3 is 15 amino acids long. Trimming pared 6 bases from V and 1 base from J, leaving 13 bases between. Looked up from germline, CDR1 is ENHRY and CDR2 is SYGVKD. The CDR3 loop is CAISLGEASYNEQFF. The CDR3 DNA is TGTGCCATCAGCCTGGGAGAGGCTTCCTACAATGAGCAGTTCTTC.

This clonotype was recorded many times. V gene TRBV5-1 combines with J gene TRBJ1-1; D might be TRBD1 (5 bases). The CDR3 has 13 residues. Per the germline V gene, CDR1 is SGHRS and CDR2 is YFSETQ. V shed 2 bases and J shed 11 bases, with 16 bases lying between them. Written as DNA, the CDR3 is TGCGCCAGCAGCTTAAGAGGGGAGTCGGAGGCTTTCTTT. It translates to CASSLRGESEAFF.

The V call is TRBV6-2 or TRBV6-3, the J call TRBJ2-1; D possibly matches TRBD1 or TRBD2 (5 bases each). The germline V gene has CDR1 MNHEY and CDR2 SVGEGT. The CDR3 contains 15 residues. Deletions cut 2 bases from V and 8 bases from J, with 16 bases between. Here the CDR3 reads CASSYQMGPPHEQFF. Here the CDR3 DNA reads TGTGCCAGCAGTTACCAAATGGGACCTCCCCATGAGCAGTTCTTC.